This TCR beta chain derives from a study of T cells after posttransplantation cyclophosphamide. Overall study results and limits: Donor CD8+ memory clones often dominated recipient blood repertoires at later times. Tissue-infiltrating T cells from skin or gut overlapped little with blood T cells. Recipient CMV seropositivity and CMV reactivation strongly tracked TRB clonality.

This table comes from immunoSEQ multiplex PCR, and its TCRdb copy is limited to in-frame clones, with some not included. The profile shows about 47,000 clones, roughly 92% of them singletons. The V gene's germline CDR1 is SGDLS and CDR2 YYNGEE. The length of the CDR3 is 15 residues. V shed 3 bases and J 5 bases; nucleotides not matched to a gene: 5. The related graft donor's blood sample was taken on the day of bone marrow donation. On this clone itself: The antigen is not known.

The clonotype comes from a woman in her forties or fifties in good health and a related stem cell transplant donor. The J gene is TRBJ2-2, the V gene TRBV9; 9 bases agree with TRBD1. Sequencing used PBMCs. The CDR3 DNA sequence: TGTGCCAGCAGCGGGACGGACAGGGGAACCGGGGAGCTGTTTTTT. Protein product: CASSGTDRGTGELFF.